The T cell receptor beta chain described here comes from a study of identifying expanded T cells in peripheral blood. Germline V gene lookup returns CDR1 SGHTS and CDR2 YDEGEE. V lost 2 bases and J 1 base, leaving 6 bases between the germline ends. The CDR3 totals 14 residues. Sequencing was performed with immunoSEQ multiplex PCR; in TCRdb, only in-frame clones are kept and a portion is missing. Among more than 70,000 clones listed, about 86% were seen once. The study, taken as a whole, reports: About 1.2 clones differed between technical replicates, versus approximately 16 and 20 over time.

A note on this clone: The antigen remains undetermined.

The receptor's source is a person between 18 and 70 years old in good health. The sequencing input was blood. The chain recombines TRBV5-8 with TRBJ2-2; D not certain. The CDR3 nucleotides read TGTGCCAGCAGCTTTGGCAGGAACACCGGGGAGCTGTTTTTT. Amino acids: CASSFGRNTGELFF.